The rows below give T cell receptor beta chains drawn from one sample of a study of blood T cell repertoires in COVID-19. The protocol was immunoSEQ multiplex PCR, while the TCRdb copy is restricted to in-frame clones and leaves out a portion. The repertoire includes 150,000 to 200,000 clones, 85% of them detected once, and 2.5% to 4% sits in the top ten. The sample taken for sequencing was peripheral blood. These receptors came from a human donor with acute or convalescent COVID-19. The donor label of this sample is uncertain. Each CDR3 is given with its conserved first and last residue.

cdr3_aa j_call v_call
CSVSQGGLSYGYTF TRBJ1-2 TRBV29-1
CASSLGDTPGNTIYF TRBJ1-3 TRBV5-1
CASSPGTSGYYEQYF TRBJ2-7 TRBV3-1/TRBV3-2
CAWTGGLGQPQHF TRBJ1-5 TRBV30
CATSRDIKPGRVNAFF TRBJ1-1 TRBV15
CASSLARQGTNEQFF TRBJ2-1 TRBV28
CASSYSNRGGSPLHF TRBJ1-6 TRBV6-5
CASSPLAGSYEQYF TRBJ2-7 TRBV7-2
CATSDHTQETQYF TRBJ2-5 TRBV24-1
CAWSPLAGGQETQYF TRBJ2-5 TRBV30
CASSLNGDRYQPQHF TRBJ1-5 TRBV5-5
CASSLAYRGSGGYTF TRBJ1-2 TRBV7-2
CASRRQGSTEAFF TRBJ1-1 TRBV19
CASSESRFGTQYF TRBJ2-5 TRBV2
CASSPTGITDTQYF TRBJ2-3 TRBV9
CSVARDSVTGELFF TRBJ2-2 TRBV29-1
CAISESGGSNEQFF TRBJ2-1 TRBV10-3
CASSPQTGGEYGYTF TRBJ1-2 TRBV28
CASSQDSRLGTGIVNTEAFF TRBJ1-1 TRBV14
CASSRTRTENTEAFF TRBJ1-1 TRBV6-5
CAWKTGARVIGYTF TRBJ1-2 TRBV30
CASSPAGRGQETQYF TRBJ2-5 TRBV3-1/TRBV3-2
CASSAGQGNREKLFF TRBJ1-4 TRBV9
CASSQTDRGPEAFF TRBJ1-1 TRBV3-1/TRBV3-2
CASSSDREKPQHF TRBJ1-5 TRBV6-5
CASSSDRVSEAFF TRBJ1-1 TRBV5-4
CASSPPVTGNTGELFF TRBJ2-2 TRBV5-1
CASSFTTRQGAPYGYTF TRBJ1-2 TRBV5-8
CAWGGQLGTGELFF TRBJ2-2 TRBV30
CAGRHYSGNTIYF TRBJ1-3 TRBV30
CASSPREGAISTEAFF TRBJ1-1 TRBV11-3
CASSGGHPNTEAFF TRBJ1-1 TRBV5-1
CASSLAGQGVAYNSPLHF TRBJ1-6 TRBV5-1
CASIPGQGPTEAFF TRBJ1-1 TRBV11-2
CASKGTGFSGANVLTF TRBJ2-6 TRBV5-1
CASNGPDRDNEQFF TRBJ2-1 TRBV6-6
CASTSRVGGQETQYF TRBJ2-5 TRBV5-5
CASSQGQNSNQPQHF TRBJ1-5 TRBV4-2
CATSEAGGGNEQFF TRBJ2-1 TRBV24-1
CASSYTVAEKLFF TRBJ1-4 TRBV6-5
CASSSRAGEGTDTQYF TRBJ2-3 TRBV18
CASSLDPRLTDTQYF TRBJ2-3 TRBV7-2
CASSTRGQTNEKLFF TRBJ1-4 TRBV2
CASSLDVYNEQFF TRBJ2-1 TRBV5-8
CASSRSGTGYGYTF TRBJ1-2 TRBV5-8
CAWDDKNYGYTF TRBJ1-2 TRBV30
CASSLHGQGGNQPQHF TRBJ1-5 TRBV7-8
CASSFLVAGKARNSPLHF TRBJ1-6 TRBV28
CASSLSGGAYEQYF TRBJ2-7 TRBV11-3